This T cell receptor (beta chain) was retrieved from a study of Graves' ophthalmopathy and Graves' hyperthyroidism. Amplification of TCR beta CDR3 regions used RNA transcripts. HTBI primers primed a first-round RT-PCR, and a second-round multiplex PCR followed. TCRdb passed the multiplex PCR reads through MiXCR, listing each CDR3 protein once. Of 650,000 to 900,000 distinct CDR3 sequences listed, 40% are singletons. Germline values: CDR1 SEHNR, CDR2 FQNEAQ (reference sequence). This CDR3 is built from 16 residues. J gave up 5 bases and V 5 bases, and 11 bases lay outside the gene matches. This clonotype was observed many times.

This sequence was found in an adult man with Graves' ophthalmopathy. This chain connects TRBV7-9 to TRBJ2-5, with 10 bases aligning to TRBD2. Sequencing was done on a sample of peripheral blood. DNA of the CDR3: TGTGCCAGCAGCCGTCGGACTAGCGGCTTGGGGGAGACCCAGTACTTC. Translated, it gives CASSRRTSGLGETQYF.